A single sample gave rise to the 16 T cell receptor beta chains below, sequenced in a study of identical twins. TCRdb re-called the 5' RACE reads with MiXCR, one entry per CDR3 protein. The data show 200,000 or so distinct CDR3 sequences, 7.5% seen once. These same records also appear under a second study, on yellow fever vaccine responses in identical twins.

The material sequenced was memory (CD45RO+) T cells sorted from blood. The receptor source for this set is a young woman in good health.

In its sample, this clonotype was seen many times. The gene calls are TRBV29-1 and TRBJ2-1; 12 nucleotides line up with TRBD1. The CDR3 has 14 amino acids. The trim removed 6 bases at V and 4 bases at J, leaving 4 bases unmatched. Germline V CDR1 and CDR2: SQVTM, ANQGSEA. Here the CDR3 reads CSVLGQGAYNEQFF. For the CDR3, the DNA is TGCAGCGTATTGGGACAGGGGGCGTACAATGAGCAGTTCTTC.

The genes are TRBV30 and TRBJ1-6, with D unresolved. The V end was cut by 1 base, the J end by 7 bases, with 14 bases between. The V gene's germline CDR1 is GTSNPN and CDR2 SVGIG (reference sequence). The CDR3 totals 15 residues. The chain's CDR3 is CAWSATRVGNSPLHF. CDR3 sequence (DNA): TGTGCCTGGAGTGCCACGAGAGTAGGGAATTCACCCCTCCACTTT. Variable domain in full (rest from reference TRBV30 and TRBJ1-6): SQTIHQWPATLVQPVGSPLSLECTVEGTSNPNLYWYRQAAGRGLQLLFYSVGIGQISSEVPQNLSASRPQDRQFILSSKKLLLSDSGFYLCAWSATRVGNSPLHFGNGTRLTVT.

This clonotype occurred many times. The chain carries TRBV5-1 and TRBJ1-1; D not resolved. Trimming took off 0 bases at V and 0 bases at J, with 9 bases between the two ends. CDR3 size: 15 residues. CDR1 and CDR2 (germline): SGHRS, YFSETQ. The CDR3 here is CASSLVLGLNTEAFF. CDR3 nucleotide sequence: TGCGCCAGCAGCTTGGTTCTGGGTCTGAACACTGAAGCTTTCTTT.

This clonotype was picked up many times. The V gene is TRBV5-5, the J gene TRBJ1-1; D gene uncertain. This CDR3 spans 11 amino acids. With 2 bases removed from V and 11 bases from J, the gap between germline ends came to 10 bases. Germline CDR1 is SGHKS and CDR2 is YYEKEE (reference sequence). The CDR3, as DNA: TGTGCCAGCAGCTTCGGTACTGTGGCTTTCTTT. Encoded protein: CASSFGTVAFF. The whole variable domain, filled in from reference TRBV5-5 and TRBJ1-1, reads DAGVTQSPTHLIKTRGQQVTLRCSPISGHKSVSWYQQVLGQGPQFIFQYYEKEERGRGNFPDRFSARQFPNYSSELNVNALLLGDSALYLCASSFGTVAFFGQGTRLTVV.

This sequence joins TRBV12-3 or TRBV12-4 and TRBJ2-4; D is possibly TRBD1 or TRBD2 (5 bases each). The CDR3 spans 14 residues. The V end lost 7 bases, the J end lost 9 bases, and 19 bases lay between the germline ends. This CDR3 reads CASIGGTAWGIQYF. The CDR3 DNA reads as TGTGCCAGCATTGGGGGAACCGCCTGGGGCATTCAGTACTTC.

The sample holds many counts of this clonotype. The CDR3 DNA is TGTGCCAGCGACGGGCACTCGAGCACAGATACGCAGTATTTT. Protein product: CASDGHSSTDTQYF. The chain recombines TRBV6-1 with TRBJ2-3; D is ambiguous. CDR1 is MNHNS, CDR2 SASEGT, per germline. The CDR3 loop spans 14 amino acids. V lost 8 bases and J lost 0, with 12 bases in between.

The chain carries TRBV20-1 and TRBJ1-2; D might be TRBD1 (6 bases). V was shortened by 4 bases and J by 3 bases, with 12 bases between the two germline ends. The CDR3 is 13 amino acids. Germline V gene lookup returns CDR1 DFQATT and CDR2 SNEGSKA (reference sequence). CDR3 amino acids: CSAKAGADYGYTF. DNA of the CDR3: TGCAGTGCTAAGGCAGGGGCTGACTATGGCTACACCTTC.

This clonotype was seen many times. The genes are TRBV7-9 and TRBJ2-1, with a possible D match to TRBD1 (5 bases). This CDR3 has 14 amino acids. Trimming stripped 5 bases from V and 2 bases from J, with 10 bases between. The germline gives CDR1 SEHNR, CDR2 FQNEAQ (reference sequence). This CDR3 is CASSPAGPYNEQFF. The CDR3 coding sequence is TGTGCCAGCAGCCCCGCAGGGCCCTACAATGAGCAGTTCTTC.

This clonotype was detected ten times or more. The chain has TRBV12-3 or TRBV12-4 and TRBJ1-4; a possible D gene is TRBD1 (5 bases). V gave up 5 bases and J gave up 5 bases, with 15 bases separating them. This CDR3 spans 15 amino acids. CDR3 nucleotides: TGTGCCAGCAGTCCACCGACAGTCCGGAATGAAAAACTGTTTTTT. Protein sequence: CASSPPTVRNEKLFF.

Many counts were recorded for this clonotype. The J gene is TRBJ2-2, the V gene TRBV20-1, with D possibly being TRBD1 (6 bases). The length of the CDR3 is 15 residues. CDR1 is DFQATT and CDR2 is SNEGSKA in the germline V gene (reference sequence). Trimming took 1 base from V and 6 from J, leaving 15 bases between them. The CDR3 loop reads CSARGDGGDAGELFF. CDR3 nucleotides: TGCAGTGCTAGAGGGGATGGGGGCGATGCCGGGGAGCTGTTTTTT.

This clonotype was recorded at least ten times. V gene TRBV10-2 combines with J gene TRBJ2-1; 7 bases are shared with TRBD2. This CDR3 has 14 amino acids. J gave up 5 bases and V 4 bases, and 5 bases lay outside the gene matches. The germline V gene encodes CDR1 WSHSY and CDR2 SAAADI. CDR3: CASSVTGGNNEQFF. Written as DNA, the CDR3 is TGCGCCAGCAGTGTCACGGGAGGAAACAATGAGCAGTTCTTC.

The CDR3 nucleotides read TGTGCCAGCAGCCGAGGGACAGCCAACAATGAGCAGTTCTTC. The encoded protein is CASSRGTANNEQFF. This chain connects TRBV7-2 to TRBJ2-1; 7 nucleotides agree with TRBD1. V lost 5 bases to trimming and J lost 5 bases; unmatched junction nucleotides: 6. Germline V gene data show CDR1 as SGHTA and CDR2 as FQGNSA. The CDR3 is 14 residues long.

In this sample, this clonotype turned up a few times. A read error may account for a junction end that differs from germline. This chain joins TRBV6-1 and TRBJ2-7, with TRBD1 matching 9 bases. The CDR3 consists of 15 residues. Germline V gene data show CDR1 as MNHNS and CDR2 as SASEGT. CDR3 region: CASSEGGTGYSEQYF. In nucleotides, the CDR3 is TGTGCAAGCAGTGAAGGCGGGACAGGGTATTCCGAGCAGTACTTC.

This clonotype was observed at least ten times. V gene TRBV12-3 or TRBV12-4 combines with J gene TRBJ2-2; D gene unclear. The V gene lost 5 bases and the J gene lost 3 bases, with 4 bases spanning the gap. The CDR3 consists of 12 residues. CDR3 region: CASSRDTGELFF. The CDR3 region has the DNA TGTGCCAGCAGTAGAGACACCGGGGAGCTGTTTTTT.

The sample holds a few counts of this clonotype. This sequence joins TRBV6-2 or TRBV6-3 and TRBJ2-1, with 12 positions matching TRBD2. The ends lost 4 bases at V and 6 bases at J; junction bases unmatched: 1. The CDR3 length is 14 residues. Germline V gives CDR1 MNHEY, CDR2 SVGEGT. CDR3 sequence: CASSWTSGVNEQFF. The DNA for the CDR3 is TGTGCCAGCAGTTGGACTAGCGGGGTCAATGAGCAGTTCTTC.

The J gene is TRBJ2-4, the V gene TRBV11-1; D call uncertain. The CDR3 totals 16 residues. V was shortened by 5 bases and J by 4 bases, with 18 bases between the two germline ends. From germline, CDR1 is SGHAT and CDR2 FQDESV (reference sequence). The CDR3 protein is CASSPQVRLSKNIQYF. The CDR3 bases are TGTGCCAGCAGCCCCCAGGTCAGGCTTTCTAAAAACATTCAGTACTTC.